The next 26 T cell receptor beta chains were all read from a single sample in a study of blood T cell repertoires in COVID-19. TCRdb keeps only in-frame clones here, not all; method: immunoSEQ multiplex PCR. In the table there are around 80,000 clones, roughly four fifths of which are singletons. The sample taken for sequencing was peripheral blood. The origin of the receptors is a man at least 80 years old with acute or convalescent COVID-19.

V is TRBV25-1 and J is TRBJ1-4; D might be TRBD1 (5 bases). The CDR3 spans 14 residues. Germline V lookup: CDR1 MGHDK, CDR2 SYGVNS. Trimming pared 3 bases from V and 8 bases from J, leaving 13 bases between. The CDR3 coding sequence is TGTGCCAGCAGTGATACAGGCTCCTCGGAAAAACTGTTTTTT. It is translated as CASSDTGSSEKLFF.

CDR3 region: CATSSPGGDVYNEQFF. For the CDR3, the DNA is TGTGCCACCAGCAGCCCTGGGGGGGACGTCTACAATGAGCAGTTCTTC. The J gene is TRBJ2-1, the V gene TRBV15; 7 nucleotides line up with TRBD2. The junction had 8 bases not matched to a gene; V was cut back by 3 bases and J by 3 bases. Germline CDR1 reads LNHNV; CDR2 reads YYDKDF (reference sequence). The CDR3 runs 16 residues.

This chain connects TRBV7-9 to TRBJ1-1; D perhaps matches TRBD1 (6 bases). This CDR3 is 15 amino acids long. The germline V and J ends were trimmed by 4 bases and 1 base, with 13 bases remaining between them. Germline CDR1 is SEHNR and CDR2 is FQNEAQ (reference sequence). The CDR3 is CASSSTGTPNTEAFF. The CDR3 DNA follows: TGTGCCAGCAGCTCAACCGGGACACCGAACACTGAAGCTTTCTTT.

This clone was detected a few times. The chain joins TRBV11-3 to TRBJ1-1; 10 bases are shared with TRBD1. Losses at the gene ends were 2 bases for V and 7 bases for J; bases not matched to a gene: 7. The CDR3 is 15 residues long. CDR1 and CDR2 from the germline V gene are SGHNT and YENEEA. CDR3 DNA sequence: TGTGCCAGCAGCTTACAATCCGGGACAGGGGTTGAAGCTTTCTTT. This encodes CASSLQSGTGVEAFF.

The gene calls are TRBV19 and TRBJ2-6; D perhaps matches TRBD1 (6 bases). Per the germline V gene, CDR1 is LNHDA and CDR2 is SQIVND (reference sequence). V was shortened by 5 bases and J by 0 bases, with 17 bases between the two germline ends. The CDR3 has 18 amino acids. CDR3 nucleotide sequence: TGTGCCAGTAGTTCAAGCGCAGGGGTTAACTCTGGGGCCAACGTCCTGACTTTC. Protein: CASSSSAGVNSGANVLTF. Variable domain in full (rest from reference TRBV19 and TRBJ2-6): DGGITQSPKYLFRKEGQNVTLSCEQNLNHDAMYWYRQDPGQGLRLIYYSQIVNDFQKGDIAEGYSVSREKKESFPLTVTSAQKNPTAFYLCASSSSAGVNSGANVLTFGAGSRLTVL.

J is TRBJ1-2 and V is TRBV7-6, with D perhaps matching TRBD1 (6 bases). In germline, CDR1 is SGHVS, CDR2 FNYEAQ. The CDR3 has 15 residues. V was cut by 5 bases and J by 8 bases, with 21 bases left in between. CDR3 protein: CASSPRLAGAEGYTF. The CDR3 region has the DNA TGTGCCAGCAGCCCAAGGTTGGCAGGGGCGGAAGGCTACACCTTC.

The chain uses TRBV15 and TRBJ1-5; a weak D match, TRBD1 (5 bases). This CDR3 spans 17 amino acids. Trimming left V 0 bases short and J 0 bases short, with 12 bases between. The germline CDR1 and CDR2 sequences are LNHNV and YYDKDF (reference sequence). The CDR3 reads CATSRERAGISNQPQHF. The CDR3 DNA follows: TGTGCCACCAGCAGAGAAAGGGCAGGGATTAGCAATCAGCCCCAGCATTTT. The entire variable domain, with the rest obtained from reference TRBV15 and TRBJ1-5, is as follows: DAMVIQNPRYQVTQFGKPVTLSCSQTLNHNVMYWYQQKSSQAPKLLFHYYDKDFNNEADTPDNFQSRRPNTSFCFLDIRSPGLGDTAMYLCATSRERAGISNQPQHFGDGTRLSIL.

V usage is TRBV27 and J usage is TRBJ1-1; TRBD1 matches at 9 bases. V lost 1 base and J lost 5; bases outside the gene matches: 11. CDR1 is MNHEY, CDR2 SMNVEV, per germline (reference sequence). The CDR3 consists of 17 residues. The CDR3, as DNA: TGTGCCAGCAGTTTATGGTCACCGGACAGGGGTACTACTGAAGCTTTCTTT. It is translated as CASSLWSPDRGTTEAFF.

CDR3 amino acids: CAISTALSGGSASTDTQYF. The CDR3 DNA is TGTGCCATCAGTACAGCCCTAAGCGGGGGGTCCGCTAGCACAGATACGCAGTATTTT. J is TRBJ2-3 and V is TRBV10-3, with 9 bases lining up with TRBD2. The CDR3 length is 19 residues. Germline V CDR1 and CDR2: ENHRY, SYGVKD. The V and J ends lost 5 bases and 0 bases, in that order; junction bases with no gene match: 15.

The genes are TRBV3-1 (or the pseudogene TRBV3-2) and TRBJ2-3, with D perhaps TRBD2 (5 bases). The CDR3 is 12 amino acids. The V end was cut by 4 bases, the J end by 5 bases, with 7 bases between. Per germline, CDR1 LGHDT and CDR2 YNNKEL (reference sequence). The DNA for the CDR3 is TGTGCCAGCAGCCCCCGGGGAGATACGCAGTATTTT. Translation: CASSPRGDTQYF.

The V call is TRBV4-1, the J call TRBJ2-3, with 8 bases lining up with TRBD2. J lost 0 bases, V lost 3 bases, and 8 bases had no gene match. The CDR3 length is 17 residues. Germline loops: CDR1 MGHRA, CDR2 YSYEKL. The CDR3 coding sequence is TGCGCCAGCAGCCAGGGGTCCGGGGGGGGCAGCACAGATACGCAGTATTTT. Amino acid sequence: CASSQGSGGGSTDTQYF.

This clone was detected only once. The J gene is TRBJ2-2, the V gene TRBV21-1; TRBD2 is taken as the D call from the table, unchecked against the DNA. TRBV21-1 is noted as a pseudogene. This CDR3 has 15 amino acids. CDR3 sequence reads: CASSKGGGTTGELFF. DNA for the CDR3: TGTGCCAGCAGCAAAGGAGGTGGAACCACCGGGGAGCTGTTTTTT.

The table lists this clone with a few counts. The chain couples TRBV28 to TRBJ1-2; 7 bases align to TRBD1. The germline V gene encodes CDR1 MDHEN and CDR2 SYDVKM. After removal of 6 bases from V and 7 bases from J, the junction contained 11 bases not matched to a gene. This CDR3 spans 14 amino acids. The CDR3 is CASSVGGARSGYTF. Written as DNA, the CDR3 is TGTGCCAGCAGCGTAGGGGGCGCGCGGAGTGGCTACACCTTC.

The chain has TRBV2 and TRBJ2-1; 11 positions agree with TRBD1. V lost 4 bases to trimming and J lost 8 bases; unmatched junction nucleotides: 4. This CDR3 spans 14 amino acids. Germline V CDR1 and CDR2: SNHLY, FYNNEI. The CDR3 protein is CASSARTGGDEQFF. CDR3 DNA: TGTGCCAGCAGTGCTAGGACAGGGGGCGATGAGCAGTTCTTC.

The chain uses TRBV19 and TRBJ1-2; D is unclear. V lost 5 bases and J 3 bases, leaving 7 bases between the germline ends. Germline V gene lookup returns CDR1 LNHDA and CDR2 SQIVND (reference sequence). The CDR3 extends over 12 amino acids. CDR3 in amino acids: CASSLYYYGYTF. The DNA of the CDR3 is TGTGCCAGTAGTCTGTATTACTATGGCTACACCTTC.

A few counts support this clone. The chain couples TRBV19 to TRBJ1-5; D perhaps matches TRBD1 (5 bases). CDR3 size: 15 residues. V lost 3 bases and J 2 bases, leaving 11 bases between the germline ends. Germline-derived CDR1 and CDR2 are LNHDA and SQIVND (reference sequence). In nucleotides, the CDR3 is TGTGCCAGTAGTATCTTCACAGGAGGCAATCAGCCCCAGCATTTT. It yields the protein CASSIFTGGNQPQHF.

The chain joins TRBV29-1 to TRBJ1-1, with D perhaps matching TRBD1 (6 bases). Trimming stripped 3 bases from V and 1 base from J, with 9 bases between. The germline CDR1 and CDR2 sequences are SQVTM and ANQGSEA. The CDR3 length is 13 residues. The CDR3 protein is CSVDRGRNTEAFF. The CDR3 DNA reads as TGCAGCGTTGACAGGGGTAGGAACACTGAAGCTTTCTTT.

This clone has a single count. In DNA form, the CDR3 reads TGTGCCACCAGCAGAGGGCAGGCCGCGGAAGCTTTCTTT. Translated: CATSRGQAAEAFF. The rearrangement joins TRBV15 to TRBJ1-1; D not resolved. The V and J ends lost 1 base and 8 bases respectively, with 11 bases between them. This CDR3 has 13 residues. Germline V gene data show CDR1 as LNHNV and CDR2 as YYDKDF (reference sequence).

V is TRBV13 and J is TRBJ2-1; no firm D call. Trimming cost V 5 bases and J 7 bases, with 15 bases left between them. This CDR3 spans 14 amino acids. CDR1 and CDR2 from the germline V gene are PRHDT and FYEKMQ (reference sequence). The CDR3: CASSRPRVQNEQFF. CDR3 nucleotide sequence: TGTGCCAGCAGCCGGCCCCGGGTGCAAAATGAGCAGTTCTTC.

The rearrangement uses TRBV6-5 and TRBJ2-1, with D possibly being TRBD1 (6 bases). The V gene's germline CDR1 is MNHEY and CDR2 SVGAGI. Trimming removed 6 bases at V and 12 bases at J, with 18 bases between. This CDR3 region has 13 residues. CDR3 protein: CASRHAVGGTQFF. In DNA form, the CDR3 reads TGTGCCAGCAGACATGCGGTTGGGGGCACGCAGTTCTTC.

The rearrangement uses TRBV9 and TRBJ2-7; 9 bases map to TRBD1. This CDR3 has 15 amino acids. Trimming cost V 4 bases and J 3 bases; bases outside gene matches: 8. Germline CDR1 SGDLS, CDR2 YYNGEE. Written as DNA, the CDR3 is TGTGCCAGCAGCCCCCGGACAGGGGACTACTACGAGCAGTACTTC. Translated: CASSPRTGDYYEQYF.

V is TRBV7-8 and J is TRBJ1-3; 8 bases are a match to TRBD1. The V segment lost 1 base and the J segment 3 bases; nucleotides outside the gene matches: 2. Per germline, CDR1 SGHVS and CDR2 FQNEAQ. This CDR3 has 15 amino acids. The CDR3 bases are TGTGCCAGCAGCTTAGTGACAGGGGTTGGAAACACCATATATTTT. Protein sequence: CASSLVTGVGNTIYF.

This CDR3 reads CASSTAGYAEQFF. The DNA of the CDR3 is TGTGCCAGTAGTACAGCAGGGTATGCTGAGCAGTTCTTC. The chain couples TRBV19 to TRBJ2-1; the D gene is possibly TRBD1 (5 bases). Germline CDR1 reads LNHDA; CDR2 reads SQIVND (reference sequence). CDR3 size: 13 residues. The V and J ends lost 4 bases and 9 bases respectively, with 13 bases between them.

This sequence joins TRBV27 and TRBJ1-3; 7 bases line up with TRBD1. CDR3 length: 14 amino acids. J was trimmed by 5 bases and V by 4 bases; bases with no gene match: 5. CDR1 and CDR2 (germline): MNHEY, SMNVEV (reference sequence). CDR3 amino acids: CASSSGTARNTIYF. CDR3 nucleotide sequence: TGTGCCAGCAGTTCTGGGACAGCCAGAAACACCATATATTTT.

The chain's CDR3 is CASSHPRYQETQYF. DNA of the CDR3: TGTGCCAGCAGCCACCCCAGGTACCAAGAGACCCAGTACTTC. The chain has TRBV3-1 (or the pseudogene TRBV3-2) and TRBJ2-5; D remains unclear. Per the germline V gene, CDR1 is LGHDT and CDR2 is YNNKEL (reference sequence). V lost 3 bases, J lost 0 bases, and 8 bases lay in between. The CDR3 is 14 residues long.

The V gene is TRBV9, the J gene TRBJ2-2; the D gene is possibly TRBD1 (6 bases). This CDR3 region has 16 residues. Germline V CDR1 and CDR2: SGDLS, YYNGEE. With 4 bases removed from V and 6 bases from J, the gap between germline ends came to 19 bases. CDR3 nucleotide sequence: TGTGCCAGCAGCCCCCCTGCAAACAGGGTCCCCGGGGAGCTGTTTTTT. Its protein product is CASSPPANRVPGELFF.